This is a list of T cell receptor beta chains from one sample in a study of CD8+ T cells in alopecia areata. The table came from immunoSEQ multiplex PCR; TCRdb's copy has only in-frame clones and leaves some out. The sample includes 150,000 to 200,000 clones, about 60% of them seen just once. The sequenced sample was CD4+ T cells sorted from blood, obtained at week 0. These receptors were obtained from a human donor with alopecia areata. Both conserved end residues are part of each CDR3. The order of the fields is V gene, D gene, clone size, J gene, CDR3 protein, CDR3 DNA. D genes are given only for firm matches. Size values are once, few and many counts, or a class for expanded clones, and some rows have none.

>TRBV29-1|.|few|TRBJ1-4
CSVGRGEKLFF
TGCAGCGTTGGACGGGGGGAAAAACTGTTTTTT
>TRBV30|TRBD1|few|TRBJ1-2
CAWSVRGTGWDF
TGTGCCTGGAGTGTACGGGGGACAGGGTGGGACTTC
>TRBV2|.|.|TRBJ2-1
CASSLAQGKSGEQFF
TGTGCCAGCAGTCTCGCACAGGGTAAATCCGGTGAGCAGTTCTTC
>TRBV30|.|once|TRBJ2-5
CAWSVREGRETQYF
TGTGCCTGGAGTGTACGAGAGGGGCGAGAGACCCAGTACTTC
>TRBV29-1|TRBD2|.|TRBJ2-7
CSVGGLAGYEQYF
TGCAGCGTTGGTGGGCTAGCGGGCTACGAGCAGTACTTC
>TRBV29-1|.|.|TRBJ1-1
CSVGGHPNTEAFF
TGCAGCGTTGGTGGGCACCCGAACACTGAAGCTTTCTTT
>TRBV19|.|few|TRBJ2-5
CASSQTRGAVETQYF
TGTGCCAGTAGTCAGACTAGAGGTGCGGTGGAGACCCAGTACTTC
>TRBV5-1|TRBD2|.|TRBJ2-2
CASSSGLVTTTGELFF
TGCGCCAGCAGCTCGGGACTAGTCACAACGACCGGGGAGCTGTTTTTT
>TRBV29-1|.|few|TRBJ2-3
CSVKSRLRTDTQYF
TGCAGCGTTAAAAGTAGGCTCCGCACAGATACGCAGTATTTT
>TRBV14|TRBD1|.|TRBJ2-7
CASSQDLGGTGPYEQYF
TGTGCCAGCAGCCAAGATTTAGGCGGGACAGGTCCCTACGAGCAGTACTTC
>TRBV29-1|.|once|TRBJ1-1
CSVQTTEAFF
TGCAGCGTGCAGACTACTGAAGCTTTCTTT
>TRBV19|.|few|TRBJ1-2
CASSDFGGYTF
TGTGCCAGTAGCGATTTCGGTGGCTACACCTTC
>TRBV5-8|.|.|TRBJ1-1
CASSLGRSAGAFF
TGTGCCAGCAGCTTGGGGAGGTCGGCCGGGGCTTTCTTT
>TRBV7-9|.|.|TRBJ1-6
CASSRAGQNNSPLHF
TGTGCCAGCAGCCGGGCCGGCCAGAATAATTCACCCCTCCACTTT
>TRBV4-2|.|.|TRBJ2-7
CASSHVDYSYEQYF
TGTGCCAGCAGCCACGTGGACTACTCCTACGAGCAGTACTTC
>TRBV30|.|.|TRBJ1-5
CAYRESRRNNQPQHF
TGTGCCTACCGCGAGTCTCGCAGGAACAATCAGCCCCAGCATTTT
>TRBV30|TRBD2|.|TRBJ2-5
CAWSRAGGAETQYF
TGTGCCTGGAGTAGAGCGGGGGGGGCGGAGACCCAGTACTTC
>TRBV30|.|.|TRBJ2-7
CAWSTAGYEQYF
TGTGCCTGGAGTACTGCAGGGTACGAGCAGTACTTC
>TRBV25-1|.|.|TRBJ1-2
CASTQEGSGYTF
TGTGCCAGCACCCAAGAAGGGTCTGGCTACACCTTC
>TRBV4-1|.|.|TRBJ1-4
CASSPRTVFNEKLFF
TGCGCCAGCAGCCCTAGGACAGTATTTAATGAAAAACTGTTTTTT
>TRBV28|TRBD1|.|TRBJ2-1
CASSPTGAYNEQFF
TGTGCCAGCAGTCCAACAGGGGCGTACAATGAGCAGTTCTTC
>TRBV29-1|TRBD1|once|TRBJ2-3
CSVHRDRGTDTQYF
TGCAGCGTTCACCGGGACAGGGGCACAGATACGCAGTATTTT
>TRBV5-1|.|few|TRBJ2-3
CASGASTDTQYF
TGCGCCAGCGGGGCGAGCACAGATACGCAGTATTTT
>TRBV7-2|TRBD2|.|TRBJ2-5
CASSPPGGAPETQYF
TGTGCCAGCAGCCCACCCGGGGGGGCCCCTGAGACCCAGTACTTC
>TRBV6-6|TRBD2|few|TRBJ2-5
CAAGSGGVETQYF
TGTGCCGCAGGTAGCGGGGGGGTCGAGACCCAGTACTTC
>TRBV6-5|.|.|TRBJ1-1
CASSYGQTNEAFF
TGTGCCAGCAGTTACGGACAGACAAATGAAGCTTTCTTT
>TRBV7-8|.|few|TRBJ1-5
CASSGRTLSNQPQHF
TGTGCCAGCAGTGGGCGGACCCTTAGCAATCAGCCCCAGCATTTT
>TRBV9|TRBD1|.|TRBJ2-5
CASSVGGGAETQYF
TGTGCCAGCAGCGTAGGAGGGGGCGCAGAGACCCAGTACTTC
>TRBV29-1|TRBD1|.|TRBJ1-3
CSVGQNSGNTIYF
TGCAGCGTGGGACAGAACTCTGGAAACACCATATATTTT
>TRBV5-1|.|.|TRBJ1-2
CASSLAEGKGGYTF
TGCGCCAGCAGCTTGGCCGAAGGGAAGGGTGGCTACACCTTC
>TRBV7-9|TRBD1|once|TRBJ2-7
CASSFNLRTGTIDEQYF
TGTGCCAGCAGCTTTAACCTCCGGACAGGGACGATCGACGAGCAGTACTTC
>TRBV18|.|few|TRBJ2-3
CASSPLGGDTQYF
TGTGCCAGCTCGCCCCTTGGGGGAGATACGCAGTATTTT
>TRBV10-3|.|.|TRBJ1-1
CAISEKRVDTEAFF
TGTGCCATCAGTGAAAAGCGGGTGGACACTGAAGCTTTCTTT
>TRBV30|TRBD2|.|TRBJ2-2
CAWSYRLAGGTGELFF
TGTGCCTGGAGTTACAGACTAGCGGGGGGCACCGGGGAGCTGTTTTTT
>TRBV30|TRBD1|.|TRBJ1-5
CAWSVDRITGGVQPQHF
TGTGCCTGGAGTGTAGATCGTATAACAGGGGGTGTTCAGCCCCAGCATTTT
>TRBV11-1|.|.|TRBJ2-1
CASSSPVGRTAITYNEQFF
TGTGCCAGCAGCTCACCCGTCGGCAGGACCGCCATTACATACAATGAGCAGTTCTTC
>TRBV11-2|.|.|TRBJ2-7
CASSLNYQGYEQYF
TGTGCCAGCAGCCTTAATTATCAGGGCTACGAGCAGTACTTC
>TRBV7-9|.|few|TRBJ2-2
CATQGTGELFF
TGTGCCACACAGGGAACCGGGGAGCTGTTTTTT
>TRBV7-9|TRBD1|.|TRBJ1-2
CASSSRQGSYGYTF
TGTGCCAGCAGCTCAAGACAGGGAAGCTATGGCTACACCTTC
>TRBV7-2|.|once|TRBJ2-5
CASSGPRQETQYF
TGTGCCAGCAGTGGCCCGCGGCAAGAGACCCAGTACTTC
>TRBV19|.|.|TRBJ2-2
CASATANTGELFF
TGTGCCAGCGCGACAGCGAACACCGGGGAGCTGTTTTTT
>TRBV30|.|few|TRBJ1-2
CAWAVGGGYTF
TGTGCCTGGGCCGTGGGTGGCGGCTACACCTTC
>TRBV4-1|TRBD2|.|TRBJ2-3
CASSPMAGGRVDTQYF
TGCGCCAGCAGCCCTATGGCGGGGGGGCGTGTAGATACGCAGTATTTT
>TRBV27|.|few|TRBJ2-3
CASSPGQLGTQYF
TGTGCCAGCAGTCCAGGACAGTTAGGTACGCAGTATTTT
>TRBV4-1|.|few|TRBJ1-1
CASSQPGGAFTEAFF
TGCGCCAGCAGCCAACCGGGAGGGGCGTTCACTGAAGCTTTCTTT
>TRBV7-9|.|.|TRBJ2-7
CASSPSSSALTEQYF
TGTGCCAGCAGCCCATCTAGCAGCGCCTTGACCGAGCAGTACTTC
>TRBV4-2|.|.|TRBJ2-1
CASSQDIGPGEHYNEQFF
TGTGCCAGCAGCCAAGATATAGGACCGGGGGAGCATTACAATGAGCAGTTCTTC
>TRBV5-1|TRBD2|.|TRBJ2-7
CASSWTSYASYEQYF
TGCGCCAGCAGCTGGACTAGCTACGCATCCTACGAGCAGTACTTC
>TRBV18|.|.|TRBJ2-3
CASSPPSTDTQYF
TGTGCCAGCTCACCACCGAGCACAGATACGCAGTATTTT
>TRBV4-2|TRBD1|.|TRBJ1-6
CASSQDQGGHSPLHF
TGTGCCAGCAGCCAAGATCAAGGGGGCCATTCACCCCTCCACTTT
>TRBV29-1|TRBD1|few|TRBJ2-7
CSVANRGWEQYF
TGCAGCGTAGCGAACAGGGGCTGGGAGCAGTACTTC
>TRBV20-1|.|.|TRBJ1-2
CSAGIGYTF
TGCAGTGCTGGCATTGGCTACACCTTC
>TRBV30|.|.|TRBJ2-3
CAWSVLFGGRTDTQYF
TGTGCCTGGAGTGTGTTGTTCGGGGGTCGCACAGATACGCAGTATTTT
>TRBV10-3|.|.|TRBJ2-2
CAIRESSAGELFF
TGTGCCATCAGGGAGAGTTCCGCCGGGGAGCTGTTTTTT
>TRBV30|.|.|TRBJ2-2
CAWSVQGLAGVTGELFF
TGTGCCTGGAGTGTACAGGGCCTTGCAGGGGTCACCGGGGAGCTGTTTTTT
>TRBV7-2|.|.|TRBJ1-2
CASSLDGNYGYTF
TGTGCCAGCAGCTTAGACGGAAACTATGGCTACACCTTC
>TRBV25-1|TRBD2|few|TRBJ2-1
CASRGLAAFEQFF
TGTGCCAGCAGGGGACTAGCGGCCTTTGAGCAGTTCTTC
>TRBV10-3|TRBD1|few|TRBJ2-3
CAVAGQGPTDTQYF
TGTGCCGTCGCGGGACAGGGTCCGACAGATACGCAGTATTTT